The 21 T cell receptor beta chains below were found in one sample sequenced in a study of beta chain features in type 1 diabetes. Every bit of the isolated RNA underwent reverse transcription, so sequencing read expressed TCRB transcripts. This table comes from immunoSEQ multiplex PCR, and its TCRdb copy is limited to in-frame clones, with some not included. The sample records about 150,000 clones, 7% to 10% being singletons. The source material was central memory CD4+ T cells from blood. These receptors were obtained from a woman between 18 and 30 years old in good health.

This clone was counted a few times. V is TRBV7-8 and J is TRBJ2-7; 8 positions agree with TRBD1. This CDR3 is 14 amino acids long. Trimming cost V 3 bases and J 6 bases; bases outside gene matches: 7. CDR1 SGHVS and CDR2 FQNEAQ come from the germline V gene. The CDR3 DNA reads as TGTGCCAGCAGCTTCGGTAGGACAGGGCGCGAGCAGTACTTC. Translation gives CASSFGRTGREQYF.

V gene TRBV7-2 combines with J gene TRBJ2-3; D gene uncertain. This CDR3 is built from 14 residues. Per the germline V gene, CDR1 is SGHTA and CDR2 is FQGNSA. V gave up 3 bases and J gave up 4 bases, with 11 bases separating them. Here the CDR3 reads CASSFMPSADTQYF. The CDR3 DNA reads TGTGCCAGCAGCTTTATGCCATCGGCAGATACGCAGTATTTT.

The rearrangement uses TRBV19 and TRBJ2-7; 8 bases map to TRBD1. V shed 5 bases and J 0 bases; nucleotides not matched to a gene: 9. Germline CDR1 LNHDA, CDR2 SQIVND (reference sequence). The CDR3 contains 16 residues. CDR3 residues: CASSAPGQANSYEQYF. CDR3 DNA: TGTGCCAGTAGTGCTCCGGGACAGGCAAACTCCTACGAGCAGTACTTC.

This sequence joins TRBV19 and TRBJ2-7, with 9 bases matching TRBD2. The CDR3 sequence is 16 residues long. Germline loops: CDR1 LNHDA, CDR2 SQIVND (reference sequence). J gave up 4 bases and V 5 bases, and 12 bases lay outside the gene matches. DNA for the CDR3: TGTGCCAGTAGTTTCTCACCGACTAGCGGAAGTTACGAGCAGTACTTC. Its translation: CASSFSPTSGSYEQYF.

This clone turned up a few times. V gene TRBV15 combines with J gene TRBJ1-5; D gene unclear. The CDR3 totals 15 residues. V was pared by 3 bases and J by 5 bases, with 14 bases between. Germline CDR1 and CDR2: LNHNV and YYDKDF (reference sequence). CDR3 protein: CATSRWPGSDQPQHF. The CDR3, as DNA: TGTGCCACCAGCAGGTGGCCGGGATCCGATCAGCCCCAGCATTTT. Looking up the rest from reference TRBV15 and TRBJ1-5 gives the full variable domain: DAMVIQNPRYQVTQFGKPVTLSCSQTLNHNVMYWYQQKSSQAPKLLFHYYDKDFNNEADTPDNFQSRRPNTSFCFLDIRSPGLGDTAMYLCATSRWPGSDQPQHFGDGTRLSIL.

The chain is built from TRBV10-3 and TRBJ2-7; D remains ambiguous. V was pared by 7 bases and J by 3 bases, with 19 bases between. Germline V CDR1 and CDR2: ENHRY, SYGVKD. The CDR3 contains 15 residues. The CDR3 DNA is TGTGCCATCATTTCTGGCGGCCTTCCACTCTACGAGCAGTACTTC. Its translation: CAIISGGLPLYEQYF.

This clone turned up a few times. CDR3 region: CATSTRGEQFF. CDR3 in DNA: TGTGCCACCAGCACCCGGGGTGAGCAGTTCTTC. This rearrangement joins TRBV15 to TRBJ2-1; a possible D gene is TRBD2 (5 bases). V was shortened by 4 bases and J by 9 bases, with 7 bases between the two germline ends. The CDR3 sequence is 11 residues long. Per the germline V gene, CDR1 is LNHNV and CDR2 is YYDKDF (reference sequence).

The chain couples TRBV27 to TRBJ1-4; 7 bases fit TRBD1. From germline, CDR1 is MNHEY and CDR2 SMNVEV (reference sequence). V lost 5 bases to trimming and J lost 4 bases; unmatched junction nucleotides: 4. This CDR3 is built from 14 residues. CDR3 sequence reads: CASSTRQGNEKLFF. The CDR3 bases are TGTGCCAGCAGTACCCGACAGGGTAATGAAAAACTGTTTTTT.

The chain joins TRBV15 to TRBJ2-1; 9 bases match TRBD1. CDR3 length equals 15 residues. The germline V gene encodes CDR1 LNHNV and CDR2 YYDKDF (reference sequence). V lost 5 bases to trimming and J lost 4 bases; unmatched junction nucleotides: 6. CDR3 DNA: TGTGCCACCAGCCTGGACAGGGGAGAGTACAATGAGCAGTTCTTC. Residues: CATSLDRGEYNEQFF.

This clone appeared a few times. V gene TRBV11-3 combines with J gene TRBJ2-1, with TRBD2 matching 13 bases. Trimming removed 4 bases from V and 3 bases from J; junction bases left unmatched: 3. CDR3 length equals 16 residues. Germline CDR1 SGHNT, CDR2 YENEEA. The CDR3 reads CASSSGTSGIYNEQFF. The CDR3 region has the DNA TGTGCCAGCAGCTCCGGGACTAGCGGGATCTACAATGAGCAGTTCTTC.

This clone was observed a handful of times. The CDR3 reads CASSHGSNQPQHF. In DNA, the CDR3 is TGTGCCAGCAGCCACGGTAGCAATCAGCCCCAGCATTTT. The chain couples TRBV7-8 to TRBJ1-5, with no clear D. Per germline, CDR1 SGHVS and CDR2 FQNEAQ. The CDR3 is 13 amino acids. V was pared by 5 bases and J by 0 bases, with 5 bases between.

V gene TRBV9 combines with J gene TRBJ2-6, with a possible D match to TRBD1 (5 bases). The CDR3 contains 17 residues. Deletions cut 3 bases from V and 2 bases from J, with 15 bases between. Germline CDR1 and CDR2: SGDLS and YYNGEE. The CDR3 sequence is CASSEELRVAGANVLTF. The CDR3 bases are TGTGCCAGCAGCGAGGAACTCAGGGTGGCTGGGGCCAACGTCCTGACTTTC.

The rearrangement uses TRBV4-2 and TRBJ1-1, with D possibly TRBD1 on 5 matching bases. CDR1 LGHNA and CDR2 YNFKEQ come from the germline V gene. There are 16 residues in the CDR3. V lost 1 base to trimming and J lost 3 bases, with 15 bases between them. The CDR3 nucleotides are TGTGCCAGCAGCCAAGGGGGCAGGGCGGGGCACACTGAAGCTTTCTTT. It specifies CASSQGGRAGHTEAFF.

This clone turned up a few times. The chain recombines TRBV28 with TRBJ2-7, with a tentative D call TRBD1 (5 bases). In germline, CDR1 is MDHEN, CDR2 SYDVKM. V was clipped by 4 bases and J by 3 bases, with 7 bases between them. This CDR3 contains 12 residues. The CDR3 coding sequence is TGTGCCAGCAGTTCAGGGTTCTACGAGCAGTACTTC. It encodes CASSSGFYEQYF.

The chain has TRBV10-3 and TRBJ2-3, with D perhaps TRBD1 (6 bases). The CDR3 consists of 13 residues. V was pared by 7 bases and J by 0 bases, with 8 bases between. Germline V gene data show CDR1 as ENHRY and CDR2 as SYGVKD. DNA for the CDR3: TGTGCCATCACACAGGGAAGCACAGATACGCAGTATTTT. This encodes CAITQGSTDTQYF.

CDR3 amino acids: CASSPVAGMNTGELFF. Here the CDR3 DNA reads TGTGCCAGCAGTCCCGTAGCGGGGATGAACACCGGGGAGCTGTTTTTT. V gene TRBV2 combines with J gene TRBJ2-2; 8 positions match TRBD2. CDR3 length: 16 amino acids. Germline V gene lookup returns CDR1 SNHLY and CDR2 FYNNEI. The V segment lost 5 bases and the J segment 1 base; nucleotides outside the gene matches: 6.

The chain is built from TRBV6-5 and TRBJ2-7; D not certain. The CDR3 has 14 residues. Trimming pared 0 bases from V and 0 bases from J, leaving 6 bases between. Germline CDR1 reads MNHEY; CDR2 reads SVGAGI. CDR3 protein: CASSYSTVSYEQYF. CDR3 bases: TGTGCCAGCAGTTACTCGACTGTCTCCTACGAGCAGTACTTC.

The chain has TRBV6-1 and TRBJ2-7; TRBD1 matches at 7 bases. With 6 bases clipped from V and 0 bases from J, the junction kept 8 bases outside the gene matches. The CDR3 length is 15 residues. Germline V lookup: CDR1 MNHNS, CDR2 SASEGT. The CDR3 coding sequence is TGTGCCAGCAGGGAACAGCCAGGGGGCTCCTACGAGCAGTACTTC. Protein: CASREQPGGSYEQYF.

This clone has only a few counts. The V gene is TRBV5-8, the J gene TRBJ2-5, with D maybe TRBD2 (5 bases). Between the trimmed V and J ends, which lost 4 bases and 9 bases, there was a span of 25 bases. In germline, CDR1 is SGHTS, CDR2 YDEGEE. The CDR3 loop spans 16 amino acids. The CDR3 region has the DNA TGTGCCAGCAGCCAAGACCCAACACGGACTCACGGAGCCCAGTACTTC. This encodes CASSQDPTRTHGAQYF.

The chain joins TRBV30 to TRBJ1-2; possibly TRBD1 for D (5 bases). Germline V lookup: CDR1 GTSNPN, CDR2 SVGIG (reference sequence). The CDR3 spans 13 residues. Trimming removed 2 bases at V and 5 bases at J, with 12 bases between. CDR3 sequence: CAWSMGTDYGYTF. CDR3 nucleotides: TGTGCCTGGAGTATGGGGACTGATTATGGCTACACCTTC.

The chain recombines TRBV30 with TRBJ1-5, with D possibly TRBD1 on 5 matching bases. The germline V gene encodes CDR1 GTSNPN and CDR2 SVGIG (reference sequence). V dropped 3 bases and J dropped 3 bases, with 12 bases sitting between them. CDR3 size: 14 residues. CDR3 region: CAWRGPGNNQPQHF. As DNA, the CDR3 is TGTGCCTGGAGAGGTCCAGGGAACAATCAGCCCCAGCATTTT. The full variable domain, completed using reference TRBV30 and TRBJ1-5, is SQTIHQWPATLVQPVGSPLSLECTVEGTSNPNLYWYRQAAGRGLQLLFYSVGIGQISSEVPQNLSASRPQDRQFILSSKKLLLSDSGFYLCAWRGPGNNQPQHFGDGTRLSIL.